The 26 T cell receptor beta chains reported below all come from one sample, sequenced in a study of control samples from healthy donors and cancer patients (dated by TCRdb to 2019 to 2021). Library preparation was by the immunoSEQ multiplex PCR assay. As stored in TCRdb, this immuneACCESS dataset retains in-frame rearrangements with V and J assigned. A fraction of the clones does not appear; measured against another copy, unresolved V genes explain less than half of the discrepancy, and the remainder lacks a known reason. The sample profile shows fewer than 120,000 clones; over 75% of them were found once. About 3.7% of the sample belongs to the ten largest clones. Sequenced sample: PBMCs. The source of these receptors is a woman aged 55-75 years with lung cancer.

As concerns this clone: One end of the junction is discordant with germline, which a read error may explain. The rearrangement links TRBV11-2 to TRBJ1-2; 8 bases line up with TRBD1. There are 13 residues in the CDR3. The germline gives CDR1 SGHAT, CDR2 FQNNGV. Here the CDR3 reads CASSIDRGGGYTF. Here the CDR3 DNA reads TGTGCCAGCAGCATAGACAGGGGTGGGGGCTACACCTTC.

V gene TRBV19 combines with J gene TRBJ2-5; D not certain. The CDR3 runs 14 residues. Trimming stripped 6 bases from V and 7 bases from J, with 18 bases between. Germline assignment: CDR1 LNHDA and CDR2 SQIVND (reference sequence). This chain's CDR3 is CASRAPAGPTTQYF. The CDR3 region has the DNA TGTGCCAGTAGGGCCCCCGCCGGTCCGACGACCCAGTACTTC.

The J gene is TRBJ1-1, the V gene TRBV19, with D possibly being TRBD1 (6 bases). The CDR3 runs to 16 residues. V shed 1 base and J shed 1 base, with 13 bases lying between them. From germline, CDR1 is LNHDA and CDR2 SQIVND (reference sequence). CDR3 nucleotides: TGTGCCAGTAGTATAGGAGCAGGGGTGAAGAACACTGAAGCTTTCTTT. This translates into CASSIGAGVKNTEAFF.

This clone was counted a few times. V gene TRBV7-9 combines with J gene TRBJ1-5; D call uncertain. The V end was cut by 5 bases, the J end by 5 bases, with 7 bases between. CDR1 is SEHNR and CDR2 is FQNEAQ in the germline V gene (reference sequence). The CDR3 totals 12 residues. CDR3 sequence reads: CASSHEDQPQHF. CDR3 sequence (DNA): TGTGCCAGCAGCCACGAGGATCAGCCCCAGCATTTT. The whole variable domain, filled in from reference TRBV7-9 and TRBJ1-5, reads DTGVSQNPRHKITKRGQNVTFRCDPISEHNRLYWYRQTLGQGPEFLTYFQNEAQLEKSRLLSDRFSAERPKGSFSTLEIQRTEQGDSAMYLCASSHEDQPQHFGDGTRLSIL.

The rearrangement links TRBV6-2 or TRBV6-3 to TRBJ2-3; D might be TRBD1 or TRBD2, each matching 5 bases. The germline V gene has CDR1 MNHEY and CDR2 SVGEGT. Trimming took 6 bases from V and 9 from J, leaving 13 bases between them. The CDR3 has 12 amino acids. The CDR3 region has the DNA TGTGCCAGCAGCAAGGGACCTGTAACGCAGTATTTT. Encoded protein: CASSKGPVTQYF.

The chain combines TRBV19 with TRBJ1-5; D unclear. V was clipped by 0 bases and J by 5 bases, with 8 bases between them. The CDR3 contains 14 residues. CDR1 and CDR2 (germline): LNHDA, SQIVND (reference sequence). The CDR3 sequence is CASSIDQGYQPQHF. CDR3 DNA: TGTGCCAGTAGTATAGATCAAGGGTATCAGCCCCAGCATTTT.

This rearrangement joins TRBV7-3 to TRBJ2-7, with D maybe TRBD1 (5 bases). CDR1 and CDR2 from the germline V gene are SGHTA and FQGTGA. CDR3 length: 16 residues. The ends were cut back, 5 bases at V and 4 bases at J, with 21 bases in the middle. DNA of the CDR3: TGTGCCAGCAGCCCCGGTAGGACAACGAACCCTTACGAGCAGTACTTC. Translating gives CASSPGRTTNPYEQYF.

The chain has TRBV7-8 and TRBJ2-1; D perhaps matches TRBD2 (5 bases). The V end lost 5 bases, the J end lost 8 bases, and 10 bases lay between the germline ends. The CDR3 runs to 12 residues. The germline V gene encodes CDR1 SGHVS and CDR2 FQNEAQ. The CDR3 DNA sequence: TGTGCCAGCAGCCGAGGAGCGGATGAGCAGTTCTTC. It translates to CASSRGADEQFF.

This rearrangement joins TRBV18 to TRBJ1-1; 10 positions agree with TRBD1. The CDR3 runs to 16 residues. The germline CDR1 and CDR2 sequences are KGHSH and LQKENI. With 3 bases clipped from V and 0 bases from J, the junction kept 4 bases outside the gene matches. The CDR3 loop reads CASSPRQGAMNTEAFF. The CDR3, as DNA: TGTGCCAGCTCACCCCGACAGGGGGCTATGAACACTGAAGCTTTCTTT.

CDR3 protein: CASSLEGKARYF. DNA for the CDR3: TGTGCCAGCAGTTTAGAGGGCAAAGCGAGATACTTC. The chain carries TRBV28 and TRBJ2-5; TRBD2 is a possible D gene (5 bases). This CDR3 has 12 residues. V was cut by 2 bases and J by 14 bases, with 15 bases left in between. From germline, CDR1 is MDHEN and CDR2 SYDVKM.

The chain joins TRBV27 to TRBJ2-1; D may be TRBD1 or TRBD2 (6 bases each). Germline loops: CDR1 MNHEY, CDR2 SMNVEV (reference sequence). The CDR3 is 15 residues long. V was shortened by 5 bases and J by 4 bases, with 15 bases between the two germline ends. The DNA of the CDR3 is TGTGCCAGCAGTCCCGGGGGCGCGGATTACAATGAGCAGTTCTTC. The encoded protein is CASSPGGADYNEQFF.

The chain joins TRBV14 to TRBJ1-2, with D possibly matching TRBD1 (6 bases). The germline CDR1 and CDR2 sequences are SGHDN and FVKESK. V lost 6 bases and J 3 bases, leaving 17 bases between the germline ends. The CDR3 has 15 amino acids. The CDR3: CASRTGGARHYGYTF. CDR3 coding DNA: TGTGCCAGCAGGACGGGGGGGGCGAGACACTATGGCTACACCTTC.

This clone was seen a single time. V is TRBV6-6 and J is TRBJ1-4; perhaps TRBD1 as D (5 bases). The germline CDR1 and CDR2 sequences are MNHNY and SVGAGI (reference sequence). The CDR3 runs 14 residues. V lost 3 bases to trimming and J lost 8 bases, with 13 bases between them. The CDR3, as DNA: TGTGCCAGCAGTTATCGGGGGGGTGACGAAAAACTGTTTTTT. Amino acid sequence: CASSYRGGDEKLFF.

The chain is built from TRBV5-8 and TRBJ1-5; unclear D gene. This CDR3 spans 14 amino acids. V lost 4 bases to trimming and J lost 3 bases, with 11 bases between them. CDR1 SGHTS and CDR2 YDEGEE come from the germline V gene. CDR3 sequence reads: CASSTDTFNQPQHF. The DNA of the CDR3 is TGTGCCAGCAGCACCGACACATTCAATCAGCCCCAGCATTTT.

V gene TRBV2 combines with J gene TRBJ2-2; D is uncertain. V lost 5 bases to trimming and J lost 6 bases, with 10 bases between them. Germline V CDR1 and CDR2: SNHLY, FYNNEI. The CDR3 contains 13 residues. CDR3 in DNA: TGTGCCAGCAGTCCCGAAGTTGCCGGGGAGCTGTTTTTT. It encodes CASSPEVAGELFF.

The rearrangement links TRBV9 to TRBJ1-4; a weak D match, TRBD1 (5 bases). The germline V gene encodes CDR1 SGDLS and CDR2 YYNGEE. The V end was cut by 0 bases, the J end by 7 bases, with 13 bases between. The CDR3 consists of 15 residues. The CDR3 region is CASSVGPGLGEKLFF. CDR3 sequence (DNA): TGTGCCAGCAGCGTAGGTCCAGGGCTCGGTGAAAAACTGTTTTTT.

The chain recombines TRBV27 with TRBJ2-3, with 9 positions matching TRBD2. Trimming at V came to 3 bases and at J to 6 bases, leaving 7 bases not matched to a gene. The CDR3 runs 15 residues. CDR1 is MNHEY, CDR2 SMNVEV, per germline (reference sequence). The CDR3 sequence: CASSLGGGAPDTQYF. CDR3 DNA: TGTGCCAGCAGTTTGGGCGGGGGGGCACCGGATACGCAGTATTTT.

This clone is a singleton in its sample. This chain uses TRBV9 with TRBJ1-1, with D unclear. This CDR3 region has 15 residues. Germline V lookup: CDR1 SGDLS, CDR2 YYNGEE. V lost 1 base to trimming and J lost 4 bases, with 14 bases between them. The CDR3 region is CASSVREKVGTEAFF. The CDR3 DNA sequence: TGTGCCAGCAGCGTAAGGGAGAAGGTGGGCACTGAAGCTTTCTTT. Filled out from reference TRBV9 and TRBJ1-1, the complete variable domain reads DSGVTQTPKHLITATGQRVTLRCSPRSGDLSVYWYQQSLDQGLQFLIQYYNGEERAKGNILERFSAQQFPDLHSELNLSSLELGDSALYFCASSVREKVGTEAFFGQGTRLTVV.

There are a few counts of this clone. J is TRBJ2-5 and V is TRBV6-5; D is undetermined. The ends were cut back, 6 bases at V and 1 base at J, with 15 bases in the middle. CDR1 and CDR2 (germline): MNHEY, SVGAGI. CDR3 length equals 15 residues. The CDR3 region has the DNA TGTGCCAGCAGATTTTCAGGAGCCGTCCAAGAGACCCAGTACTTC. Translated: CASRFSGAVQETQYF.

V and J are TRBV19 and TRBJ1-4; unclear D gene. The CDR3 runs 13 residues. Deletions cut 3 bases from V and 2 bases from J, with 4 bases between. The V gene's germline CDR1 is LNHDA and CDR2 SQIVND (reference sequence). CDR3 sequence: CASSIWTNEKLFF. The CDR3 DNA follows: TGTGCCAGTAGTATTTGGACTAATGAAAAACTGTTTTTT.

The chain combines TRBV2 with TRBJ1-3; perhaps TRBD1 as D (6 bases). V dropped 6 bases and J dropped 0 bases, with 9 bases sitting between them. Per the germline V gene, CDR1 is SNHLY and CDR2 is FYNNEI. CDR3 length: 14 amino acids. Here the CDR3 DNA reads TGTGCCAGCAGCCAGGACAGCTCTGGAAACACCATATATTTT. Translating it yields CASSQDSSGNTIYF.

This clone came up a few times. V gene TRBV6-5 combines with J gene TRBJ1-1; a possible D gene is TRBD1 (5 bases). Germline CDR1 MNHEY, CDR2 SVGAGI. This CDR3 has 15 amino acids. V was cut by 6 bases and J by 4 bases, with 18 bases left in between. CDR3 loop: CASSPQGGQGTEAFF. In nucleotides, the CDR3 is TGTGCCAGCAGCCCCCAAGGTGGGCAGGGCACTGAAGCTTTCTTT.

The chain is built from TRBV12-3 or TRBV12-4 and TRBJ2-7; D unresolved. This CDR3 spans 12 amino acids. Trimming left V 2 bases short and J 4 bases short, with 6 bases between. The CDR3 sequence: CASSLQVYEQYF. In nucleotides, the CDR3 is TGTGCCAGCAGTTTACAGGTTTACGAGCAGTACTTC.

The chain joins TRBV12-5 to TRBJ1-4; 7 bases fit TRBD1. Germline loops: CDR1 LGHNT, CDR2 FRNRAP. V was clipped by 5 bases and J by 7 bases; unmatched bases: 13. The CDR3 loop spans 16 amino acids. The CDR3 region has the DNA TGTGCTAGTGGTAGCACCTGGGACAGCGGGGTTGAAAAACTGTTTTTT. It translates to CASGSTWDSGVEKLFF.

The J gene is TRBJ1-2, the V gene TRBV19, with D possibly being TRBD1 (5 bases). CDR3 length: 13 amino acids. Germline V gene sequence: CDR1 LNHDA, CDR2 SQIVND (reference sequence). V lost 7 bases and J 6 bases, leaving 15 bases between the germline ends. The CDR3 nucleotides read TGTGCCAGTACCTCTTGGGAGGGGAATGGCTACACCTTC. Translating gives CASTSWEGNGYTF.

This clone was recorded only once. The rearrangement joins TRBV6-5 to TRBJ1-4; TRBD1 agrees at 7 bases. The CDR3 extends over 14 amino acids. CDR1 is MNHEY, CDR2 SVGAGI, per germline. J lost 2 bases, V lost 6 bases, and 3 bases had no gene match. This CDR3 reads CASSSGQTNEKLFF. In DNA form, the CDR3 reads TGTGCCAGCAGCTCGGGACAGACTAATGAAAAACTGTTTTTT.